What follows is one T cell receptor beta chain and its context. Method: immunoSEQ multiplex PCR; TCRdb's copy keeps in-frame clones and lacks some. The data show around 130,000 clones, with around nine tenths seen just once and roughly 2.2% held by the top ten. The record originates from a study of blood T cell repertoires in COVID-19. For the study at large: From T cells, B-cell-depleted T cells, or PBMCs came the material, which was cDNA or gDNA.

The ends were cut back, 5 bases at V and 3 bases at J, with 19 bases in the middle. The CDR3 length is 15 residues. The V gene's germline CDR1 is SQVTM and CDR2 ANQGSEA. The source material was peripheral blood. This chain uses TRBV29-1 with TRBJ1-1; perhaps TRBD1 as D (6 bases). The clonotype originates from a woman aged 50 to 65 with acute or convalescent COVID-19. The CDR3 DNA sequence: TGCAGCGTTAGCCGGGGGGGGGCGTTATACACTGAAGCTTTCTTT. This sequence encodes CSVSRGGALYTEAFF.